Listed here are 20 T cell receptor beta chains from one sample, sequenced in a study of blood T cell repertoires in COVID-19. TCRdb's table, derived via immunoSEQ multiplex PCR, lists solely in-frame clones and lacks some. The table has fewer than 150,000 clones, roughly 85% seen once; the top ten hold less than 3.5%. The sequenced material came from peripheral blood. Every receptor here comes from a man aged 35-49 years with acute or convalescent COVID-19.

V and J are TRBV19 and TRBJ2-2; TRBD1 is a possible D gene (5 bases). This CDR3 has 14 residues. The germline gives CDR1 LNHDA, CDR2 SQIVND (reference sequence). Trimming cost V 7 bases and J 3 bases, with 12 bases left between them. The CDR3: CASNQGDYTGELFF. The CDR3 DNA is TGTGCCAGTAACCAGGGTGATTACACCGGGGAGCTGTTTTTT.

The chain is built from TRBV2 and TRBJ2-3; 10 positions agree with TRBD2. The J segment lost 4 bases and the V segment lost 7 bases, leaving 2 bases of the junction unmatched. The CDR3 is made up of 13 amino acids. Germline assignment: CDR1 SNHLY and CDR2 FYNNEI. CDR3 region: CASTSGGPDTQYF. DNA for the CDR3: TGTGCCAGCACTAGCGGGGGCCCAGATACGCAGTATTTT. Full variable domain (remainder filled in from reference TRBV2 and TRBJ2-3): EPEVTQTPSHQVTQMGQEVILRCVPISNHLYFYWYRQILGQKVEFLVSFYNNEISEKSEIFDDQFSVERPDGSNFTLKIRSTKLEDSAMYFCASTSGGPDTQYFGPGTRLTVL.

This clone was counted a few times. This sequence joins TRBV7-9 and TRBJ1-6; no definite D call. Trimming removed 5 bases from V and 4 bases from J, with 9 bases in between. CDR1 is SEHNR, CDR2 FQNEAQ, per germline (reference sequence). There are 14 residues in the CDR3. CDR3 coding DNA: TGTGCCAGCAGCCCAGAGACTTATAATTCACCCCTCCACTTT. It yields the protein CASSPETYNSPLHF. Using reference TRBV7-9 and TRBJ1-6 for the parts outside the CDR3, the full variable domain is DTGVSQNPRHKITKRGQNVTFRCDPISEHNRLYWYRQTLGQGPEFLTYFQNEAQLEKSRLLSDRFSAERPKGSFSTLEIQRTEQGDSAMYLCASSPETYNSPLHFGNGTRLTVT.

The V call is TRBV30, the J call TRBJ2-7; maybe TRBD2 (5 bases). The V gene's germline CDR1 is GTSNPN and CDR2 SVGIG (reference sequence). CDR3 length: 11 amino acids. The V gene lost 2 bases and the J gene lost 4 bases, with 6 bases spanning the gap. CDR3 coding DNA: TGTGCCTGGAGTACTAGTTACGAGCAGTACTTC. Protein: CAWSTSYEQYF.

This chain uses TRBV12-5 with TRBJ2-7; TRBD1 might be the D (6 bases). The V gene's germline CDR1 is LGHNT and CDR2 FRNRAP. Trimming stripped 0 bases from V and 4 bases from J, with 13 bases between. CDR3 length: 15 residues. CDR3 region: CASGLVLGQLYEQYF. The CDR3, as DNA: TGTGCTAGTGGTTTGGTACTTGGACAGCTGTACGAGCAGTACTTC.

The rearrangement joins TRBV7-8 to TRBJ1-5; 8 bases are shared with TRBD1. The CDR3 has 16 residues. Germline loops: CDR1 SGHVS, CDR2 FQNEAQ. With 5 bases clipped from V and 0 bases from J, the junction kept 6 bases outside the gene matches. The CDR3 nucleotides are TGTGCCAGCAGCGCACAGGGGGAGTATAGCAATCAGCCCCAGCATTTT. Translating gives CASSAQGEYSNQPQHF. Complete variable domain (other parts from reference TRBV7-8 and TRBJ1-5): GAGVSQSPRYKVAKRGQDVALRCDPISGHVSLFWYQQALGQGPEFLTYFQNEAQLDKSGLPSDRFFAERPEGSVSTLKIQRTQQEDSAVYLCASSAQGEYSNQPQHFGDGTRLSIL.

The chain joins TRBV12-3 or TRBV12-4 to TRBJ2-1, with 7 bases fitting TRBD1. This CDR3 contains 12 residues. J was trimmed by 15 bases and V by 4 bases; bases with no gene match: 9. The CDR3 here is CASSSLTGKSFF. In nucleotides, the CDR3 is TGTGCCAGCAGTTCTTTGACAGGGAAATCGTTCTTC.

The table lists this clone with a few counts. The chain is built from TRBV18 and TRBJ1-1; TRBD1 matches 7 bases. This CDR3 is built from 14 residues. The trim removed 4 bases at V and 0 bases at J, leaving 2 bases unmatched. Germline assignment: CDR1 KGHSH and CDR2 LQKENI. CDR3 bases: TGTGCCAGCTCACGACAGGGTTTGAACACTGAAGCTTTCTTT. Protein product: CASSRQGLNTEAFF.

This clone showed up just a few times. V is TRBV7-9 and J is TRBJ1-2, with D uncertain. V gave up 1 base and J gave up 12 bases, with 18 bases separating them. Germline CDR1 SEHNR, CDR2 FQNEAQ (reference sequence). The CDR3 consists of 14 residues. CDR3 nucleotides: TGTGCCAGCAGCTTAGACATGGCCCTCGGGGTCGACACCTTC. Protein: CASSLDMALGVDTF. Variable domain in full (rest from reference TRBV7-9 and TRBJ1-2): DTGVSQNPRHKITKRGQNVTFRCDPISEHNRLYWYRQTLGQGPEFLTYFQNEAQLEKSRLLSDRFSAERPKGSFSTLEIQRTEQGDSAMYLCASSLDMALGVDTFGSGTRLTVV.

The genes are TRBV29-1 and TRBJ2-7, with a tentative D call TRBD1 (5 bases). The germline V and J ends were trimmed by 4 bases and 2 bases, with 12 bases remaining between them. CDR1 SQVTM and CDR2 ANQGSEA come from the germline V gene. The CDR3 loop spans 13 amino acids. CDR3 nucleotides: TGCAGCGTTGCAGGGTATTATCCCTACGAGCAGTACTTC. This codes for CSVAGYYPYEQYF.

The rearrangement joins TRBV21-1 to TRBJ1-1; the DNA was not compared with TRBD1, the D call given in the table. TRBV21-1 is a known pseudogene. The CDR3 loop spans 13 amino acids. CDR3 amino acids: CASSNDRDTEAFF. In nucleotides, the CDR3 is TGTGCCAGCAGCAACGACAGGGACACTGAAGCTTTCTTT.

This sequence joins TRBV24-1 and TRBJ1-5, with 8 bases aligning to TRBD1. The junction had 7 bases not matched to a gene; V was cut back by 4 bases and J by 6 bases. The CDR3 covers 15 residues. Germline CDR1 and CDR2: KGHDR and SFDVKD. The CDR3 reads CATSDNGQGGQPQHF. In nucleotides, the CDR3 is TGTGCCACCAGTGACAATGGACAGGGAGGTCAGCCCCAGCATTTT.

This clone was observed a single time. CDR3 in amino acids: CASSHLAGVGNEQFF. For the CDR3, the DNA is TGTGCCAGCAGCCACCTAGCGGGGGTTGGCAATGAGCAGTTCTTC. The gene calls are TRBV14 and TRBJ2-1; 10 positions agree with TRBD2. The CDR3 spans 15 residues. CDR1 SGHDN and CDR2 FVKESK come from the germline V gene. The V segment lost 3 bases and the J segment 6 bases; nucleotides outside the gene matches: 5.

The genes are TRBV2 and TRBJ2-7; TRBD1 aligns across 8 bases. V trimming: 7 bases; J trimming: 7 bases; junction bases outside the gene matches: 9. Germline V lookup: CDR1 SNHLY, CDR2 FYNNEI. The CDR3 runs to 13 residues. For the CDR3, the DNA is TGTGCCAGCATGGGAGGACAGGGCCGGGAGCAGTACTTC. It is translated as CASMGGQGREQYF.

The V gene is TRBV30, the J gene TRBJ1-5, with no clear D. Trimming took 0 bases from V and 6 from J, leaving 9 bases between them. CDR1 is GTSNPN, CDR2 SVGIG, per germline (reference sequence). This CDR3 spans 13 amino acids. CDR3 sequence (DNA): TGTGCCTGGAGTGTAGGGAGAAGTCAGCCCCAGCATTTT. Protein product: CAWSVGRSQPQHF.

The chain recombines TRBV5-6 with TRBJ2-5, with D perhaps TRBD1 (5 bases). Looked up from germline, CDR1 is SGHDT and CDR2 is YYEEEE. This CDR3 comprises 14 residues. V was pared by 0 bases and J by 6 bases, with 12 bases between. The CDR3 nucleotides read TGTGCCAGCAGCTTGGCGGCAGGGAAAAAGACCCAGTACTTC. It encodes CASSLAAGKKTQYF.

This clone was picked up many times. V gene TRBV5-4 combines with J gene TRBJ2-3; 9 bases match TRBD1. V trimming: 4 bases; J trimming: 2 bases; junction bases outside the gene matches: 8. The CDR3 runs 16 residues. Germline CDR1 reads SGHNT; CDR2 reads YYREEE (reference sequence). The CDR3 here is CASSPGTGSFTDTQYF. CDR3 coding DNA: TGTGCCAGCAGCCCCGGGACAGGGTCTTTCACAGATACGCAGTATTTT.

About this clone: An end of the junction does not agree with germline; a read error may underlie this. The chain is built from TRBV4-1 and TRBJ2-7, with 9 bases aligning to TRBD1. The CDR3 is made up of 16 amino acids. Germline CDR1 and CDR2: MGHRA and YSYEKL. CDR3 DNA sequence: TGCGCCAGCAGCCAGGGGCCGGGACAGGGTTCCTACGAGCGGTACTTC. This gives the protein CASSQGPGQGSYERYF.

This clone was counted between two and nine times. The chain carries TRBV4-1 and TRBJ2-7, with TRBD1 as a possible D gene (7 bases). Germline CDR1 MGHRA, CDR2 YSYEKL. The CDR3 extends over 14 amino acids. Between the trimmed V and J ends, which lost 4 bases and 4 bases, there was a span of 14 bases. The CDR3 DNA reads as TGCGCCAGCAGCCCCGTGGCAGGGGGGTACGAGCAGTACTTC. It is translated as CASSPVAGGYEQYF.

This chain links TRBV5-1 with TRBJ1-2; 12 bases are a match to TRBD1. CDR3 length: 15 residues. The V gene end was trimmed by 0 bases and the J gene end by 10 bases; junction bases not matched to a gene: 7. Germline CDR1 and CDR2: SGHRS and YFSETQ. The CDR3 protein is CASSLGGDRGPDYTF. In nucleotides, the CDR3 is TGCGCCAGCAGCTTGGGAGGGGACAGGGGGCCCGACTACACCTTC.